A selection of T cell receptor beta chains follows, all from one sample in a study of blood T cells in healthy people across ages. TCRdb processed the 5' RACE reads anew with MiXCR; each CDR3 protein has one entry. This repertoire shows more than 700,000 distinct CDR3 sequences, about 47% found once; its top ten account for around a sixth. Sequenced sample: blood. The source of these receptors is an elderly man in good health. The CDR3 runs from the conserved cysteine through the conserved F or W. D genes are given only for firm matches. Not all rows give a size; the values are once, few, many and, for expanded clones, a class.

len: 12
j_gene: TRBJ2-5
abundance: many
v_gene: TRBV29-1
d_gene: NA
CDR3nt: TGCAGCGCCACACACAACCAAGAGACCCAGTACTTC
CDR3aa: CSATHNQETQYF

len: 16
j_gene: TRBJ2-5
abundance: NA
v_gene: TRBV7-2
d_gene: TRBD2
CDR3nt: TGTGCCAGCAGCTCGGGACTAGCGGGAGGGCCTCAGACCCAGTACTTC
CDR3aa: CASSSGLAGGPQTQYF

len: 13
j_gene: TRBJ1-2
abundance: few
v_gene: TRBV14
d_gene: NA
CDR3nt: TGTGCCAGCAGCCAGGTCCTTGCCTATGGCTACACCTTC
CDR3aa: CASSQVLAYGYTF

len: 16
j_gene: TRBJ2-5
abundance: NA
v_gene: TRBV29-1
d_gene: TRBD1
CDR3nt: TGCAGCGTTGCGAGACAGGGCTCCCGGTTTCAAGAGACCCAGTACTTC
CDR3aa: CSVARQGSRFQETQYF

len: 13
j_gene: TRBJ1-2
abundance: many
v_gene: TRBV7-9
d_gene: NA
CDR3nt: TGTGCCAGCAGCCAGGGTCCCGGACGCGGCTACACCTTC
CDR3aa: CASSQGPGRGYTF

len: 16
j_gene: TRBJ2-7
abundance: NA
v_gene: TRBV27
d_gene: TRBD1
CDR3nt: TGTGCCAGCAGCCCATCTTCCGGGACAGAACAATACGAGCAGTACTTC
CDR3aa: CASSPSSGTEQYEQYF

len: 16
j_gene: TRBJ2-5
abundance: few
v_gene: TRBV25-1
d_gene: TRBD2
CDR3nt: TGTGCCAGCAGTTACGGGACTAGCGGGAGTCGGGAGACCCAGTACTTC
CDR3aa: CASSYGTSGSRETQYF

len: 14
j_gene: TRBJ1-5
abundance: NA
v_gene: TRBV9
d_gene: NA
CDR3nt: TGTGCCAGCAGCGTAGCACCAGGCAATCAGCCCCAGCATTTT
CDR3aa: CASSVAPGNQPQHF

len: 16
j_gene: TRBJ2-6
abundance: NA
v_gene: TRBV15
d_gene: NA
CDR3nt: TGTGCCACCAGCAGAGATCCCGTGGGTGGGGCCAACGTCCTGACTTTC
CDR3aa: CATSRDPVGGANVLTF

len: 16
j_gene: TRBJ2-7
abundance: NA
v_gene: TRBV5-1
d_gene: TRBD2
CDR3nt: TGCGCCAGCAGCTACGGACTAGCGGGACTTGAGTACGAGCAGTACTTC
CDR3aa: CASSYGLAGLEYEQYF

len: 15
j_gene: TRBJ2-5
abundance: few
v_gene: TRBV5-5
d_gene: NA
CDR3nt: TGTGCCAGCAGCCCGAGAGCAGTTCAGAGAGAGACCCAGTACTTC
CDR3aa: CASSPRAVQRETQYF

len: 15
j_gene: TRBJ2-5
abundance: NA
v_gene: TRBV12-3/TRBV12-4
d_gene: TRBD2
CDR3nt: TGTGCCGGCAGGTTGACTAGCGGGGGCATCAATGAGCAGTACTTC
CDR3aa: CAGRLTSGGINEQYF

len: 14
j_gene: TRBJ1-5
abundance: few
v_gene: TRBV7-9
d_gene: TRBD1
CDR3nt: TGTGCCAGCAGCCGGGACAGCTTCAATCAGCCCCAGCATTTT
CDR3aa: CASSRDSFNQPQHF

len: 15
j_gene: TRBJ2-7
abundance: NA
v_gene: TRBV7-2
d_gene: NA
CDR3nt: TGTGCCAGCAGCTTAGAATGGCGGGTCTCCTACGAGCAGTACTTC
CDR3aa: CASSLEWRVSYEQYF

len: 13
j_gene: TRBJ2-7
abundance: few
v_gene: TRBV29-1
d_gene: TRBD1
CDR3nt: TGCAGCGCCGGCATGGGACAGGGCCACGAGCAGTACTTC
CDR3aa: CSAGMGQGHEQYF

len: 11
j_gene: TRBJ1-2
abundance: NA
v_gene: TRBV29-1
d_gene: NA
CDR3nt: TGCAGCGGTGACGGGGGGCGCGGCTACACCTTC
CDR3aa: CSGDGGRGYTF

len: 14
j_gene: TRBJ2-7
abundance: NA
v_gene: TRBV2
d_gene: NA
CDR3nt: TGTGCCAGCCGCGCCCGGTATATCAGGAACGAGCAGTACTTC
CDR3aa: CASRARYIRNEQYF

len: 17
j_gene: TRBJ2-3
abundance: NA
v_gene: TRBV7-9
d_gene: TRBD2
CDR3nt: TGTGCCAGCAGCTCCGAGTTGGGGACTAGCGAATCAGATACGCAGTATTTT
CDR3aa: CASSSELGTSESDTQYF

len: 15
j_gene: TRBJ1-6
abundance: NA
v_gene: TRBV6-1
d_gene: NA
CDR3nt: TGTGCCAGCACTGGGGGACCCCCGGGGGATTCACCCCTCCACTTT
CDR3aa: CASTGGPPGDSPLHF

len: 15
j_gene: TRBJ2-5
abundance: NA
v_gene: TRBV20-1
d_gene: TRBD1
CDR3nt: TGCAGTGCTAGAGACGGACAGGGACTTCGGGAGACCCAGTACTTC
CDR3aa: CSARDGQGLRETQYF

len: 15
j_gene: TRBJ2-7
abundance: NA
v_gene: TRBV20-1
d_gene: TRBD1
CDR3nt: TGCAGTGCTAATCATCCGGGACAGGGCAGCAACGAGCAGTACTTC
CDR3aa: CSANHPGQGSNEQYF

len: 13
j_gene: TRBJ2-7
abundance: few
v_gene: TRBV10-3
d_gene: NA
CDR3nt: TGTGCCACGGAGGGACAGCAAACCTACGAGCAGTACTTC
CDR3aa: CATEGQQTYEQYF

len: 16
j_gene: TRBJ2-6
abundance: NA
v_gene: TRBV10-3
d_gene: TRBD1
CDR3nt: TGTGCCATCAGCGGACAGGGCCCCTCTGGGGCCAACGTCCTGACTTTC
CDR3aa: CAISGQGPSGANVLTF

len: 15
j_gene: TRBJ2-1
abundance: NA
v_gene: TRBV27
d_gene: NA
CDR3nt: TGTGCCAGCAGTTTAGTCCGTCAGGGCGGCAATGAGCAGTTCTTC
CDR3aa: CASSLVRQGGNEQFF

len: 17
j_gene: TRBJ2-1
abundance: NA
v_gene: TRBV12-5
d_gene: TRBD2
CDR3nt: TGTGCTAGTGGTCCCCCGCAGGCTAGCGGGACCTACAATGAGCAGTTCTTC
CDR3aa: CASGPPQASGTYNEQFF

len: 15
j_gene: TRBJ2-7
abundance: NA
v_gene: TRBV4-1
d_gene: NA
CDR3nt: TGCGCCAGCAGCCAAGTCAGGGGCAGTCAATACGAGCAGTACTTC
CDR3aa: CASSQVRGSQYEQYF

len: 14
j_gene: TRBJ2-3
abundance: NA
v_gene: TRBV2
d_gene: NA
CDR3nt: TGTGCCAGCAGTGCCTGGACGGGGACAGATACGCAGTATTTT
CDR3aa: CASSAWTGTDTQYF

len: 15
j_gene: TRBJ2-5
abundance: few
v_gene: TRBV10-2
d_gene: TRBD2
CDR3nt: TGCGCCAGCAGTTGGACTAGCGCCCATCAAGAGACCCAGTACTTC
CDR3aa: CASSWTSAHQETQYF

len: 12
j_gene: TRBJ1-5
abundance: NA
v_gene: TRBV24-1
d_gene: NA
CDR3nt: TGTGCCACCAGTGACGCGCGGGAGCCCCAGCATTTT
CDR3aa: CATSDAREPQHF

len: 13
j_gene: TRBJ2-3
abundance: NA
v_gene: TRBV5-1
d_gene: NA
CDR3nt: TGCGCCAGCCGGATTACTAGTGAAGATACGCAGTATTTT
CDR3aa: CASRITSEDTQYF

len: 14
j_gene: TRBJ2-1
abundance: few
v_gene: TRBV5-1
d_gene: TRBD2
CDR3nt: TGCGCCAGCGGCACGACTAGCGGGAGGGTTGAGCAGTTCTTC
CDR3aa: CASGTTSGRVEQFF

len: 17
j_gene: TRBJ2-5
abundance: many
v_gene: TRBV7-2
d_gene: TRBD2
CDR3nt: TGTGCCAGCAGCTGGCCGACTAGCGGGAGTGCTACGGAGACCCAGTACTTC
CDR3aa: CASSWPTSGSATETQYF

len: 18
j_gene: TRBJ2-6
abundance: NA
v_gene: TRBV18
d_gene: NA
CDR3nt: TGTGCCAGCTCACCCCGGGGCTTTGGGATTTCTGGGGCCAACGTCCTGACTTTC
CDR3aa: CASSPRGFGISGANVLTF